Only a few counts were recorded for the clone carrying this T cell receptor beta chain. What it recognizes is unknown. PCR amplification relied on 60 Vbeta primers (plus 13 Jbeta primers). Some clones are missing from TCRdb's copy, which holds only in-frame ones; the method was immunoSEQ multiplex PCR. Of some 170,000 clones listed, 70% to 80% were seen once; the top ten hold less than 1.2%. This sample stems from a study of cytomegalovirus exposure and HLA in healthy donors. Study conclusions and caveats: Many donors carried some public TCRs, although rarity characterized most TCR sequences.

Germline lookup yields CDR1 SGHNT and CDR2 YENEEA. The CDR3 length is 16 residues. The V end was cut by 1 base, the J end by 1 base, with 14 bases between. V is TRBV11-3 and J is TRBJ2-7; D is ambiguous. The receptor's source is a woman in her forties in good health and CMV-seronegative. The sample taken for sequencing was PBMCs. The CDR3 loop is CASSLGYSSASYEQYF. Here the CDR3 DNA reads TGTGCCAGCAGCTTAGGTTATTCCAGCGCTTCCTACGAGCAGTACTTC. The entire variable domain, with the rest obtained from reference TRBV11-3 and TRBJ2-7, is as follows: EAGVVQSPRYKIIEKKQPVAFWCNPISGHNTLYWYLQNLGQGPELLIRYENEEAVDDSQLPKDRFSAERLKGVDSTLKIQPAELGDSAVYLCASSLGYSSASYEQYFGPGTRLTVT.